This T cell receptor (beta chain) comes out of a study of blood T cell repertoires in COVID-19. Study summary: COVID-19 samples collected from the United States, Italy and Spain covered acute and convalescent phases. Sample material is recorded as cDNA or gDNA derived from T cells, B-cell-depleted T cells, or PBMCs.

This clone has more than one count but fewer than ten. Here immunoSEQ multiplex PCR was the method, and the copy in TCRdb shows in-frame clones only, minus some. The sample comprises 250,000 to 350,000 clones, approximately 83% of which are singletons, and 15% to 18% rests with the top ten. The CDR3 is 15 residues long. Germline-derived CDR1 and CDR2 are MGHDK and SYGVNS. The V and J ends lost 5 bases and 5 bases, in that order; junction bases with no gene match: 6. This chain uses TRBV25-1 with TRBJ2-2; 9 bases fit TRBD1. Source material: peripheral blood. This sequence was found in a person aged 70 to 85 with COVID-19, enrolled during active disease. The CDR3 DNA is TGTGCCAGCAGTCGGGACAGGGCGCCGACCGGGGAGCTGTTTTTT. This translates into CASSRDRAPTGELFF.